Below, one TCR beta chain is given with its context. Its antigen has not been determined. Per-base quality was not reported, and no clone a single base away is much larger than it. The trim is 2 bases for V and 6 bases for J, with a gap of 10 bases between the germline ends. The CDR3 covers 13 residues, taking in both the cysteine and the phenylalanine. Only the CDR3 portion is preserved as DNA: 39 bases, with reading frame beginning at the first base. For CDR1 and CDR2, the germline V gene lists MNHEY and SVGAGI. The record originates from a study of blood T cell repertoires in COVID-19 (dated by TCRdb to the early 2020s). The study in broad terms: The collaborator samples originated in the United States, Italy and Spain and spanned the acute and convalescent phases of COVID-19. The material from the prospective study consisted of cDNA or gDNA derived from T cells, B-cell-depleted T cells, or PBMCs. Deeply sampled blood TCRbeta repertoires from subjects exposed to, actively infected with, or recovered from COVID-19 were included in the dataset. A freely available public database, intended as a resource for researchers studying the immune response to SARS-CoV-2, is where the repertoires were released. Samples came from the ongoing ImmuneRACE study (first 160 participants) plus 1,254 subjects from 6 global collaborators. A de-identified subject ID, COVID-19 status, age in years and sex were almost always included in the sample metadata. Where available, HLA class I and class II types were taken from metadata supplied by the sample provider and were not determined by assay-based typing.

Participants in the prospective study were aged roughly 18 to 89 years, lived in 24 United States geographic areas, and enrolled through a virtual design. To assign participants to cohorts, the prospective study relied on clinical history that participants themselves reported in a screening survey and a study questionnaire. In the prospective study, whole blood, serum and a nasopharyngeal or oropharyngeal swab were collected from each participant by mobile phlebotomists. Prospective study participants could optionally give additional blood draws and questionnaires over an approximately two-month period. Blood samples from the prospective study were shipped frozen or at room temperature prior to DNA extraction. The immunoSEQ Assay, a bias-controlled multiplex PCR, was used to amplify TCRbeta CDR3 regions from genomic DNA. The original methods were these. The number of nucleated cells in each sample was estimated by amplification of reference gene primers within the assay. To quantify the absolute abundance of each unique TCRbeta CDR3 rearrangement, sequence reads were collapsed and filtered. For each sample, productive Simpson clonality was calculated as the square root of Simpson's diversity index over productive rearrangements. The table was pulled from immuneACCESS by TCRdb, which kept in-frame rearrangements only. Such tables lose some clones; where checked, under half of the loss comes from unresolved V genes, and the rest has no known cause. V, J and clone size reflect that table, while D and trimming were determined from the DNA. The sample profile shows 200,000 to 250,000 clones; roughly 87% of them were found once. The top ten clones comprise 10% of the sample.

General study outcomes and caveats: Clinical and demographic metadata were provided uncurated, with the amount varying by source and participant.

This receptor chain uses TRBV6-5 and TRBJ1-1; the D gene is perhaps TRBD1, on 5 matching bases. Sequences were obtained from PBMCs or T cells enriched from blood (not recorded which). This sequence was found in a man between 18 and 35 years old with acute COVID-19. In nucleotides, the sequence is TGTGCCAGCAGTTACGTGCAGGGCGCTGAAGCTTTCTTT. This is translated as CASSYVQGAEAFF.